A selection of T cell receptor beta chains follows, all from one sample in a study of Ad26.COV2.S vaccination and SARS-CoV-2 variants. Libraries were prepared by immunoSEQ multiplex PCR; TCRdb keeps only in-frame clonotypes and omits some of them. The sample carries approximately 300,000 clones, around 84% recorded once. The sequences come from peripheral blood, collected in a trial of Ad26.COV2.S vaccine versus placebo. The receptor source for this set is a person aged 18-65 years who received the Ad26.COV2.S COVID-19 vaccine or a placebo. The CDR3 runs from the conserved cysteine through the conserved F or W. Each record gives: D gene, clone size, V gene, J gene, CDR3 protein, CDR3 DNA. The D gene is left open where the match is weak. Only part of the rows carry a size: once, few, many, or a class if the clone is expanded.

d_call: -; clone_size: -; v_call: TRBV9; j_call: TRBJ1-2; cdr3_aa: CASSPQATGAYGYTF; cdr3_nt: TGTGCCAGCAGCCCTCAGGCGACAGGAGCCTATGGCTACACCTTC
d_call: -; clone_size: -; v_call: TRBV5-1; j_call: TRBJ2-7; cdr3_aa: CASSLEDPTYEQYF; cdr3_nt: TGCGCCAGCAGCTTAGAGGACCCGACCTACGAGCAGTACTTC
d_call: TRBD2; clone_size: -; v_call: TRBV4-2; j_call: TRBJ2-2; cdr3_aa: CASIGTSGGANTGELFF; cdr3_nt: TGTGCCAGCATTGGGACTAGCGGGGGGGCCAACACCGGGGAGCTGTTTTTT
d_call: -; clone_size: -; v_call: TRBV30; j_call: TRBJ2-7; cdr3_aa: CAWKNYRVNPPEQYF; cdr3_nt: TGTGCCTGGAAGAACTATAGGGTCAATCCTCCCGAGCAGTACTTC
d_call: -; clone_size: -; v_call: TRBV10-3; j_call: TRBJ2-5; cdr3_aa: CATGLGEETQYF; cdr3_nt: TGTGCCACCGGCCTGGGCGAAGAGACCCAGTACTTC
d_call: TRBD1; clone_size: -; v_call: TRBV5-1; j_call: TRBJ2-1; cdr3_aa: CASSLEGTGAYNEQFF; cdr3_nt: TGCGCCAGCAGCTTGGAAGGGACAGGGGCCTACAATGAGCAGTTCTTC
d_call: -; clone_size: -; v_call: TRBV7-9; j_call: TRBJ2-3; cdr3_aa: CASSPRTSDTQYF; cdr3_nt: TGTGCCAGCAGCCCCCGTACCTCAGATACGCAGTATTTT
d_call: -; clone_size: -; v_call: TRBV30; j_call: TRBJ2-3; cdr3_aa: CAWSGGSRDTQYF; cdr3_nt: TGTGCCTGGAGTGGTGGCTCTCGAGATACGCAGTATTTT
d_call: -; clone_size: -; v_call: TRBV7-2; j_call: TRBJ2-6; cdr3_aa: CASSLTGSASGANVLTF; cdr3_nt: TGTGCCAGCAGCTTGACCGGGAGCGCCTCTGGGGCCAACGTCCTGACTTTC
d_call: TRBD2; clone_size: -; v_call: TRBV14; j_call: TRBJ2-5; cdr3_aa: CASSPPALATWETQYF; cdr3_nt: TGTGCCAGCAGCCCACCAGCACTAGCGACCTGGGAGACCCAGTACTTC
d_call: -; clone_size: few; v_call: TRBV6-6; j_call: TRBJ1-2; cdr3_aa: CASSYSKEGGYTF; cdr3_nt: TGTGCCAGCAGTTACTCCAAGGAAGGTGGCTACACCTTC
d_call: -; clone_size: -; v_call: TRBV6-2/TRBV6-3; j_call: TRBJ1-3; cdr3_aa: CASSYDSTSGNTIYF; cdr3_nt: TGTGCCAGCAGTTATGACAGCACCTCTGGAAACACCATATATTTT
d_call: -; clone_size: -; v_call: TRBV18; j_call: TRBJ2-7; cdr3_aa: CASSIDSEQYF; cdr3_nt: TGTGCCAGCTCAATCGACAGCGAGCAGTACTTC
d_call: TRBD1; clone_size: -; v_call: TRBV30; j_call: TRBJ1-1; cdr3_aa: CAWSEDGQGARAFF; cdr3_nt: TGTGCCTGGAGTGAAGATGGACAGGGGGCGCGAGCTTTCTTT
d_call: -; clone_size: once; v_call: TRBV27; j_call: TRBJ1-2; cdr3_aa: CASSLKAVGVGYTF; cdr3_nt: TGTGCCAGCAGTTTAAAGGCAGTGGGGGTAGGCTACACCTTC
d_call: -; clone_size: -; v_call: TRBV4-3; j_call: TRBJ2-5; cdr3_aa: CASSRVQGTQETQYF; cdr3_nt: TGCGCCAGCAGCCGGGTCCAGGGGACCCAAGAGACCCAGTACTTC
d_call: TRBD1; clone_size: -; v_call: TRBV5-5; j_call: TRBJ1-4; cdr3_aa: CASSLPGRDRAEKLFF; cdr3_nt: TGTGCCAGCAGCCTACCTGGTCGGGACAGGGCTGAAAAACTGTTTTTT
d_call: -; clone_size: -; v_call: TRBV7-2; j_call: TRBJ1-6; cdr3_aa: CASSGVGGVNSPLHF; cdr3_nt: TGTGCCAGCAGCGGGGTCGGGGGCGTAAATTCACCCCTCCACTTT
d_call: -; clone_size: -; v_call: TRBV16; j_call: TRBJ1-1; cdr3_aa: CASSFPDTLNTEAFF; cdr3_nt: TGTGCCAGCAGTTTCCCAGACACCCTGAACACTGAAGCTTTCTTT
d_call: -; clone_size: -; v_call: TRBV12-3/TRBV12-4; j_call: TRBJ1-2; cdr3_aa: CASSFDSF; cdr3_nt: TGTGCCAGCAGTTTCGACAGCTTC
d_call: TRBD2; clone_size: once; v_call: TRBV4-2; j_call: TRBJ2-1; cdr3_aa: CASSQGTSGSYNEQFF; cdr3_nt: TGTGCCAGCAGCCAAGGAACTAGCGGATCCTACAATGAGCAGTTCTTC
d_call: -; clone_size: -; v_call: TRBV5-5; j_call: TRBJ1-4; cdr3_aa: CASSLLGGGNEKLFF; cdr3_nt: TGTGCCAGCAGCTTGTTGGGAGGAGGTAATGAAAAACTGTTTTTT
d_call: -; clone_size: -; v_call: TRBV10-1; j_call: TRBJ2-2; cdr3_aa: CASSGIRPGELFF; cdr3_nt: TGCGCCAGCAGTGGGATTAGACCCGGGGAGCTGTTTTTT
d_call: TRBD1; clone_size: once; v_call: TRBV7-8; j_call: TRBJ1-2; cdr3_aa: CASSPGQTGYTF; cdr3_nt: TGTGCCAGCAGCCCGGGACAGACCGGGTACACCTTC
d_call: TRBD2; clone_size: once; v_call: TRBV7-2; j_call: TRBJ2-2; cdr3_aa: CASTPSGGAFGELFF; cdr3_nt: TGTGCCAGCACGCCTAGCGGGGGGGCCTTCGGGGAGCTGTTTTTT
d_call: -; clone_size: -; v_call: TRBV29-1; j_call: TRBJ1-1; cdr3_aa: CSFQRGTEAFF; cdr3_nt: TGCAGCTTCCAGAGGGGCACTGAAGCTTTCTTT
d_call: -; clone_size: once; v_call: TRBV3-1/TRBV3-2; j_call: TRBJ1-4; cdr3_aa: CASSQDSGREKLFF; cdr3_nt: TGTGCCAGCAGCCAAGACTCGGGTAGAGAAAAACTGTTTTTT
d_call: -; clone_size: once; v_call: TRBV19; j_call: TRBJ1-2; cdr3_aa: CASSTPTVPNYGYTF; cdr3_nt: TGTGCCAGTAGTACTCCAACGGTACCTAACTATGGCTACACCTTC
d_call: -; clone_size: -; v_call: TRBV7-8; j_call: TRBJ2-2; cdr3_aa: CASSLAGTKNTGELFF; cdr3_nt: TGTGCCAGCAGCTTAGCCGGGACAAAGAACACCGGGGAGCTGTTTTTT
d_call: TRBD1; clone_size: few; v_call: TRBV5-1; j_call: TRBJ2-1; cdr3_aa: CASSLSTGQGAGNEQFF; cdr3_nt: TGCGCCAGCAGCTTGTCAACGGGACAGGGGGCAGGCAATGAGCAGTTCTTC
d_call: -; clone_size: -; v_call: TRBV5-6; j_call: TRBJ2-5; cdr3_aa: CASSSLRGARETQYF; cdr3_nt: TGTGCCAGCAGCTCCCTGAGGGGGGCTAGGGAGACCCAGTACTTC
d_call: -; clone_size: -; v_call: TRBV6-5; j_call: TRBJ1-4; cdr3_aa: CASSYRSGSPGKLFF; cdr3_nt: TGTGCCAGCAGTTACCGTTCGGGGAGTCCCGGGAAACTGTTTTTT
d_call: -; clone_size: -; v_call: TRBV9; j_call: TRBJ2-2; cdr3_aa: CASSSTTGELFF; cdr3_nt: TGTGCCAGCAGCTCAACCACCGGGGAGCTGTTTTTT
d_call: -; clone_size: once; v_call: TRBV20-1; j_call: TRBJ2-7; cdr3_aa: CSLDRSYEQYF; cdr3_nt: TGCAGCCTGGACAGATCCTACGAGCAGTACTTC
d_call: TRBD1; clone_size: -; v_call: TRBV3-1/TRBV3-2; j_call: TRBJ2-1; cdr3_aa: CASSQDRKAGGSYNEQFF; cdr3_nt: TGTGCCAGCAGCCAAGATCGGAAGGCAGGGGGCTCCTACAATGAGCAGTTCTTC
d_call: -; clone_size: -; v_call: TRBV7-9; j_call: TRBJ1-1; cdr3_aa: CASSLHGTANTEAFF; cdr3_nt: TGTGCCAGCAGCTTACACGGGACGGCGAACACTGAAGCTTTCTTT
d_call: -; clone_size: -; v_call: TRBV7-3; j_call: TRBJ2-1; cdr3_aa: CASSLTGPGDYNEQFF; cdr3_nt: TGTGCCAGCAGCTTAACCGGTCCAGGGGATTACAATGAGCAGTTCTTC
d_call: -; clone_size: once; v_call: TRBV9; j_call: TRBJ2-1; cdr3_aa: CASSVGTGQLYNEQFF; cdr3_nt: TGTGCCAGCAGCGTAGGAACAGGTCAGCTTTACAATGAGCAGTTCTTC
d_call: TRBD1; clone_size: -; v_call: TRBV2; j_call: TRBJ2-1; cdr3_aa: CASSPQGMDEQFF; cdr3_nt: TGTGCCAGCAGTCCACAGGGGATGGATGAGCAGTTCTTC
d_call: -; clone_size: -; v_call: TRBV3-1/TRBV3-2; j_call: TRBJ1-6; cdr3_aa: CASRGSPLHF; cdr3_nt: TGTGCCAGCAGGGGTTCACCCCTCCACTTT
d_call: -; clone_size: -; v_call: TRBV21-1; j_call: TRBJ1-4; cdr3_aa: CASSISKQGATNEKLFF; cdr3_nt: TGTGCCAGCAGCATTTCAAAACAAGGTGCAACTAATGAAAAACTGTTTTTT
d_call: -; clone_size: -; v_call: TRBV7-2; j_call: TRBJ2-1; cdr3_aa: CASSLARTGEQFF; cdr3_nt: TGTGCCAGCAGCTTAGCGAGGACGGGGGAGCAGTTCTTC
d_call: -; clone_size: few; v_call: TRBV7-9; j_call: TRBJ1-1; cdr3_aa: CASSLDTEAFF; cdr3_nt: TGTGCCAGCAGCTTAGATACTGAAGCTTTCTTT
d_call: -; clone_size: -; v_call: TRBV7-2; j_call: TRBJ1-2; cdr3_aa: CASSLYRNGGYTF; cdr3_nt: TGTGCCAGCAGCTTATACAGAAACGGTGGCTACACCTTC
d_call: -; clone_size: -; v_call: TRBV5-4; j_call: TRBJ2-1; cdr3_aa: CASSLDLGTYNEQFF; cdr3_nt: TGTGCCAGCAGCTTGGATCTGGGTACCTACAATGAGCAGTTCTTC